Listed below are T cell receptor beta chains from one sample, sequenced in a study of cytomegalovirus exposure and HLA in healthy donors. Only in-frame clones appear in the TCRdb table, and some are missing; sequencing was by immunoSEQ multiplex PCR. Here the sample spans about 140,000 clones, about 66% being singletons. The specimen sequenced was PBMCs. All receptors derive from a male donor in good health and CMV-seronegative. Each CDR3 is given with its conserved first and last residue. Each record gives: clone size, V gene, D gene, J gene, CDR3 length, CDR3 protein, CDR3 DNA. The D gene is left open where the match is weak. Only some rows state a clone size, as once, few, many or a class for expanded clones.

NA	TRBV5-6	TRBD1	TRBJ1-2	17	CASSPTVRDRGNYGYTF	TGTGCCAGCAGCCCCACGGTCCGGGACAGGGGAAACTATGGCTACACCTTC
few	TRBV7-3	NA	TRBJ2-1	13	CASSRVPYNEQFF	TGTGCCAGCTCCAGGGTGCCCTACAATGAGCAGTTCTTC
NA	TRBV6-1	TRBD1	TRBJ2-1	14	CASSGDRGYNEQFF	TGTGCCAGCAGTGGGGACAGGGGGTACAATGAGCAGTTCTTC
few	TRBV6-5	TRBD1	TRBJ1-5	14	CASSWGQGAQPQHF	TGTGCCAGCAGCTGGGGACAGGGGGCTCAGCCCCAGCATTTT
NA	TRBV29-1	NA	TRBJ2-5	13	CSVDLLDKGAQYF	TGCAGCGTTGATCTACTAGACAAGGGGGCCCAGTACTTC
NA	TRBV7-2	TRBD1	TRBJ1-6	15	CASSFAQGVGSPLHF	TGTGCCAGCAGCTTCGCACAGGGGGTAGGTTCACCCCTCCACTTT
NA	TRBV5-1	TRBD2	TRBJ2-2	16	CASSLAGAANTGELFF	TGCGCCAGCAGCTTAGCGGGGGCCGCGAACACCGGGGAGCTGTTTTTT
few	TRBV7-2	TRBD1	TRBJ2-7	15	CASRGPGTDYYEQYF	TGTGCCAGCAGGGGGCCGGGGACAGACTACTACGAGCAGTACTTC
NA	TRBV4-1	NA	TRBJ1-6	14	CASTQGLRNSPLHF	TGCGCCAGCACCCAGGGGCTCCGAAATTCACCCCTCCACTTT
NA	TRBV27	TRBD2	TRBJ2-7	15	CASSPLLGGTYEQYF	TGTGCCAGCAGTCCCCTCCTGGGGGGGACCTACGAGCAGTACTTC
NA	TRBV9	TRBD2	TRBJ2-1	19	CASSVDPQGAGGPVNEQFF	TGTGCCAGCAGCGTAGACCCGCAGGGAGCGGGGGGGCCAGTCAATGAGCAGTTCTTC
few	TRBV4-3	NA	TRBJ1-5	13	CASSQDRRSPQHF	TGCGCCAGCAGCCAAGATCGTCGTAGCCCCCAGCATTTT
NA	TRBV4-1	TRBD2	TRBJ2-3	16	CASSQVGAGSTDTQYF	TGCGCCAGCAGCCAAGTGGGAGCGGGGAGCACAGATACGCAGTATTTT
NA	TRBV28	NA	TRBJ1-1	15	CASIGERLLNTEAFF	TGTGCCAGCATCGGGGAGCGGCTCCTGAACACTGAAGCTTTCTTT
once	TRBV9	NA	TRBJ2-7	14	CASSVERVPYEQYF	TGTGCCAGCAGCGTAGAGCGGGTTCCCTACGAGCAGTACTTC
NA	TRBV4-1	TRBD1	TRBJ1-1	15	CASSQGQGLRTEAFF	TGCGCCAGCAGCCAGGGACAGGGGTTAAGGACTGAAGCTTTCTTT
few	TRBV4-3	TRBD1	TRBJ2-2	17	CASSQDWAGGSTGELFF	TGCGCCAGCAGCCAAGATTGGGCAGGGGGATCCACCGGGGAGCTGTTTTTT
NA	TRBV11-2	NA	TRBJ1-4	15	CASSPREGMQEKLFF	TGTGCCAGCAGCCCCAGGGAGGGGATGCAGGAAAAACTGTTTTTT
few	TRBV4-1	NA	TRBJ2-7	15	CASSQGRGRVYEQYF	TGCGCCAGCAGCCAAGGAAGGGGGAGGGTCTACGAGCAGTACTTC
once	TRBV12-2	NA	TRBJ2-7	17	CASHLNPRTGLTYEQYF	TGTGCAAGTCATCTTAACCCGCGAACGGGACTCACCTACGAGCAGTACTTC
NA	TRBV11-2	TRBD1	TRBJ1-6	12	CASSFDRAPLHF	TGTGCCAGCAGCTTCGACAGGGCACCCCTCCACTTT
NA	TRBV19	NA	TRBJ2-6	15	CASSSRGSGANVLTF	TGTGCCAGTAGTAGCAGGGGTTCGGGGGCCAACGTCCTGACTTTC
NA	TRBV7-9	TRBD1	TRBJ2-2	16	CASSTRQGSGTGELFF	TGTGCCAGCAGCACCCGACAGGGAAGCGGCACCGGGGAGCTGTTTTTT
NA	TRBV9	TRBD1	TRBJ2-1	18	CASSPAGDSRSSYNEQFF	TGTGCCAGCAGCCCAGCAGGGGACAGCCGGAGCTCCTACAATGAGCAGTTCTTC
NA	TRBV10-3	NA	TRBJ2-7	15	CAISDRERGSYEQYF	TGTGCCATCAGTGATAGGGAACGGGGATCCTACGAGCAGTACTTC
NA	TRBV10-3	NA	TRBJ1-1	13	CAISTGISTEAFF	TGTGCCATCAGTACAGGGATAAGTACTGAAGCTTTCTTT
once	TRBV18	NA	TRBJ1-1	15	CASSPNPLPQAEAFF	TGTGCCAGCTCACCAAACCCTCTCCCCCAGGCTGAAGCTTTCTTT
NA	TRBV7-6	NA	TRBJ1-1	14	CASSPKVLNTEAFF	TGTGCCAGCAGCCCTAAAGTCTTGAACACTGAAGCTTTCTTT
NA	TRBV5-6	TRBD2	TRBJ2-7	16	CASSFPSGESSYEQYF	TGTGCCAGCAGCTTCCCAAGCGGGGAGAGCTCCTACGAGCAGTACTTC
NA	TRBV5-1	TRBD1	TRBJ1-1	14	CASSEGQGPTEAFF	TGCGCCAGCAGCGAGGGACAGGGGCCCACTGAAGCTTTCTTT
NA	TRBV11-2	NA	TRBJ2-5	12	CASSSGRETQYF	TGTGCCAGCAGCTCGGGTCGGGAGACCCAGTACTTC
NA	TRBV5-1	TRBD1	TRBJ1-2	15	CASSLGQGPSWGYTF	TGCGCCAGCAGCTTGGGACAGGGACCTTCGTGGGGCTACACCTTC
NA	TRBV7-2	NA	TRBJ2-4	14	CASSLVSPGGIQYF	TGTGCCAGCAGCTTAGTGTCTCCAGGCGGGATTCAGTACTTC
NA	TRBV5-4	NA	TRBJ2-3	12	CASSPVADTQYF	TGTGCCAGCAGCCCGGTGGCAGATACGCAGTATTTT
once	TRBV18	TRBD1	TRBJ2-3	16	CASSTTGGLGTDTQYF	TGTGCCAGCTCAACAACAGGGGGCCTTGGCACAGATACGCAGTATTTT
NA	TRBV5-6	TRBD1	TRBJ2-7	13	CASSMTGGYEQYF	TGTGCCAGCAGCATGACAGGGGGCTACGAGCAGTACTTC
NA	TRBV7-9	NA	TRBJ1-2	13	CASSSQTGSGYTF	TGTGCCAGCAGCTCTCAGACAGGCTCCGGCTACACCTTC
NA	TRBV5-5	TRBD1	TRBJ1-2	13	CASSLSGTGGYTF	TGTGCCAGCAGCCTATCCGGGACAGGGGGCTACACCTTC
few	TRBV19	TRBD2	TRBJ2-6	17	CASSLSGVSSGANVLTF	TGTGCCAGTAGTCTAAGCGGGGTAAGCTCTGGGGCCAACGTCCTGACTTTC